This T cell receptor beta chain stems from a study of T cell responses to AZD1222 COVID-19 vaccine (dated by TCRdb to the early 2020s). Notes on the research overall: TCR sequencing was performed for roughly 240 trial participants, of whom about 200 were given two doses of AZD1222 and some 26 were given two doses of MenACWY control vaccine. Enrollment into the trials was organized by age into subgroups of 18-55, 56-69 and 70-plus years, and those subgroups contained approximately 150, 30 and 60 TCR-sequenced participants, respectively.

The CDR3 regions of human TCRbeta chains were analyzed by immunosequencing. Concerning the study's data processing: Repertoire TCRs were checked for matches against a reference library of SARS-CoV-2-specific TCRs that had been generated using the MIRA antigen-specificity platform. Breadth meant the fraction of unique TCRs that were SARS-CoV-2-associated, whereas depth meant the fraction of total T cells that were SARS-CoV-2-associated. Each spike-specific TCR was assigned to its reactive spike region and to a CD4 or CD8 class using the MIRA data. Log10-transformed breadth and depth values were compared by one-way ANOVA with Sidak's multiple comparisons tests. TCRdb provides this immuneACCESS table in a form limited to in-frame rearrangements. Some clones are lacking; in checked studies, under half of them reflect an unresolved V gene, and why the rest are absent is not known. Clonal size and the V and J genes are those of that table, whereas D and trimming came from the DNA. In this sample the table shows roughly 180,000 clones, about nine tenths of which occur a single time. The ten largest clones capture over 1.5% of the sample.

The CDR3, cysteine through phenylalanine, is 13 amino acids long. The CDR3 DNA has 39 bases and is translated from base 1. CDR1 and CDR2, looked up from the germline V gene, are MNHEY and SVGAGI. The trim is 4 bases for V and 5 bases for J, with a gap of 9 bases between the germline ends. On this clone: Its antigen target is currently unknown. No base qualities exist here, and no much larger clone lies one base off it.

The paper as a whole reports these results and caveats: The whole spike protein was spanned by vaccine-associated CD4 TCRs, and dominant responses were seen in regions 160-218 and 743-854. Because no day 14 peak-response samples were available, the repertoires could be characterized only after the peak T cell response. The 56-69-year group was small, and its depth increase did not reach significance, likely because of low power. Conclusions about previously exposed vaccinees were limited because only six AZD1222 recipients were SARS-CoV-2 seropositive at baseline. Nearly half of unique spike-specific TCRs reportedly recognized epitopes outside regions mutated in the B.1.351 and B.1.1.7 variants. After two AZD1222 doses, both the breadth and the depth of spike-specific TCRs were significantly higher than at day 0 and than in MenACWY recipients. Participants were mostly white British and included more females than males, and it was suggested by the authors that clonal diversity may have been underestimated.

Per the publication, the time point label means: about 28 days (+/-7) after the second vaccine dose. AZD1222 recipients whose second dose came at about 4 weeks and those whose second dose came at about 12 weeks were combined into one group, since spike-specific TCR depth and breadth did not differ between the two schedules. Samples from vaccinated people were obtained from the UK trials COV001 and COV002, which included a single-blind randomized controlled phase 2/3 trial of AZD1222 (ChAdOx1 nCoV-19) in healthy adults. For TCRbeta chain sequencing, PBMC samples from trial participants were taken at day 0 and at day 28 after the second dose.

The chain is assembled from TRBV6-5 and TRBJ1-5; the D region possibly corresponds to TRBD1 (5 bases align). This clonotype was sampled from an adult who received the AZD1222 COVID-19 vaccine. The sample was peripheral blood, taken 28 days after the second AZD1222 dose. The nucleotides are TGTGCCAGCAGTTCTTCAGGGTATCAGCCCCAGCATTTT. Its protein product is CASSSSGYQPQHF.